These 3 T cell receptor beta chains share one sample of origin, sequenced in a study of CD8 T cells in ankylosing spondylitis. Study results and caveats: Eight highly homologous variants formed a TCR beta motif that appeared characteristic of ankylosing spondylitis blood.

For these receptors, no antigen is known. TCRdb used MiXCR to reprocess the 5' RACE reads, holding one entry per CDR3 protein. The sample records roughly 700,000 distinct CDR3 sequences, roughly 19% being singletons. The sample was blood, either unsorted or a sorted T cell fraction (not recorded which). The receptors originated from a male donor with ankylosing spondylitis.

V gene TRBV5-1 combines with J gene TRBJ1-4; D possibly corresponds to TRBD1 (5 bases). Germline V gene sequence: CDR1 SGHRS, CDR2 YFSETQ. Trimming removed 4 bases from V and 0 bases from J, with 16 bases in between. The CDR3 is 17 residues long. For the CDR3, the DNA is TGCGCCAGCAGCCCTCACCTCCGGGGGGCAACTAATGAAAAACTGTTTTTT. As protein: CASSPHLRGATNEKLFF.

A note on this clonotype: One end of the junction is discordant with germline, which a read error may explain. The chain has TRBV29-1 and TRBJ1-2; 9 nucleotides align to TRBD1. Germline lookup yields CDR1 SQVTM and CDR2 ANQGSEA. This CDR3 region has 13 residues. CDR3 loop: CGTGPFHNYGYTF. The CDR3, as DNA: TGTGGGACAGGGCCGTTTCATAACTATGGCTACACCTTC.

The J gene is TRBJ2-1, the V gene TRBV4-2, with D perhaps matching TRBD2 (6 bases). The CDR3 is 15 residues long. CDR1 is LGHNA and CDR2 is YNFKEQ in the germline V gene. Between the trimmed V and J ends, which lost 2 bases and 4 bases, there was a span of 12 bases. The CDR3 coding sequence is TGTGCCAGCAGCCAACCGGGACTGAGTTACAATGAGCAGTTCTTC. Translating it yields CASSQPGLSYNEQFF.